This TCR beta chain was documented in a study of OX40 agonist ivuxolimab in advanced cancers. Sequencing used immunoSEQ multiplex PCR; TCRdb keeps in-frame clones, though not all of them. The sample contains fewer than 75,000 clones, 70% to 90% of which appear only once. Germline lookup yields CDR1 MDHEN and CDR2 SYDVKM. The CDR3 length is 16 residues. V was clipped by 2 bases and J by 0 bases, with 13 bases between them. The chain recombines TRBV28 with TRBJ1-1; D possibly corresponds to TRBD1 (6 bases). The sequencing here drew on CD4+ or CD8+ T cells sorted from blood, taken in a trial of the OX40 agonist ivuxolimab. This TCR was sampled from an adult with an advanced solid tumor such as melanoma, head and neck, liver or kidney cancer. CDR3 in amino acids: CASSLRQGPMNTEAFF. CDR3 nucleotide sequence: TGTGCCAGCAGTTTAAGGCAGGGGCCCATGAACACTGAAGCTTTCTTT.